This T cell receptor beta chain came from a study of cytomegalovirus exposure and HLA in healthy donors. Looking at the study overall: Researchers found that just over 80% of fewer than 450 genotyped donors fell within the Caucasian-associated ancestry cluster. Points from the study as a whole: Investigators reported 150 to 200 TCR beta chains as tied to cytomegalovirus. Later analysis reportedly placed an Asian-associated ancestry cluster below the approximately 700-donor mean in N-insertions. Equally common other TCR beta chains were less clonally expanded than HLA-associated ones, a later analysis found.

The PCR used 60 Vbeta and 13 Jbeta primers. Only in-frame clones appear in the TCRdb table, and some are missing; sequencing was by immunoSEQ multiplex PCR. Found here are about 64,000 clones; the top ten clones hold approximately 4%. On this clone itself: As yet, its antigen is unknown.

Per germline, CDR1 SGHDT and CDR2 YYEEEE. The CDR3 contains 15 residues. V was clipped by 4 bases and J by 8 bases, with 21 bases between them. V gene TRBV5-6 combines with J gene TRBJ1-2, with a possible D match to TRBD1 (5 bases). Specimen: PBMCs. The receptor was derived from a woman between 18 and 29 years old in good health and CMV-seronegative. CDR3 DNA: TGTGCCAGCAGCCCACAAATGGGATGGGGCTCGGGCTACACCTTC. It codes for CASSPQMGWGSGYTF. Variable domain in full (rest from reference TRBV5-6 and TRBJ1-2): DAGVTQSPTHLIKTRGQQVTLRCSPKSGHDTVSWYQQALGQGPQFIFQYYEEEERQRGNFPDRFSGHQFPNYSSELNVNALLLGDSALYLCASSPQMGWGSGYTFGSGTRLTVV.